The 29 T cell receptor beta chains below all came from one sample that was sequenced in a study of T cell responses to AZD1222 COVID-19 vaccine. Measured with immunoSEQ multiplex PCR; TCRdb has only the in-frame clones, and not every one. Found here are 140,000 to 150,000 clones, approximately 94% of them singletons; the top ten hold 7.5% to 9.5%. The sample here was peripheral blood, taken on day 0 of AZD1222 vaccination. These receptors originate from an adult in good health.

V usage is TRBV6-6 and J usage is TRBJ1-1; 7 positions agree with TRBD1. J gave up 1 base and V 2 bases, and 7 bases lay outside the gene matches. Germline CDR1 reads MNHNY; CDR2 reads SVGAGI (reference sequence). The CDR3 consists of 16 residues. The CDR3 coding sequence is TGTGCCAGCAGTTACCCTTGGGCAGGGGGGAACACTGAAGCTTTCTTT. Protein: CASSYPWAGGNTEAFF.

The chain is built from TRBV18 and TRBJ2-7; D uncertain. CDR3 length: 13 residues. The germline V and J ends were trimmed by 6 bases and 3 bases, with 12 bases remaining between them. Germline lookup yields CDR1 KGHSH and CDR2 LQKENI. CDR3 DNA sequence: TGTGCCAGCTCCGAACAAAGGAACTACGAGCAGTACTTC. Its translation is CASSEQRNYEQYF.

The chain links TRBV21-1 to TRBJ2-2; the table names TRBD1, a call not compared with the DNA. TRBV21-1 is given as a pseudogene. The CDR3 is 15 amino acids. For the CDR3, the DNA is TGTGCCAGCAGCAACAGGGACAGGGGGCCCGGGGAGCTGTTTTTT. Its protein is CASSNRDRGPGELFF.

This chain's CDR3 is CASSARDSAGTQYF. CDR3 DNA sequence: TGTGCCAGCAGCGCACGGGACTCGGCGGGGACCCAGTACTTC. The V gene is TRBV7-2, the J gene TRBJ2-5; D is perhaps TRBD2 (6 bases). V was trimmed by 5 bases and J by 7 bases, leaving 17 bases between them. Germline V gene sequence: CDR1 SGHTA, CDR2 FQGNSA. The CDR3 spans 14 residues. The full variable domain, with the rest looked up from reference TRBV7-2 and TRBJ2-5, is GAGVSQSPSNKVTEKGKDVELRCDPISGHTALYWYRQSLGQGLEFLIYFQGNSAPDKSGLPSDRFSAERTGGSVSTLTIQRTQQEDSAVYLCASSARDSAGTQYFGPGTRLLVL.

Details on this clone: The same CDR3 also results from other DNA sequences found in this sample. This chain connects TRBV7-3 to TRBJ1-1; D call uncertain. V was pared by 0 bases and J by 0 bases, with 2 bases between. The CDR3 consists of 13 residues. Germline CDR1 and CDR2: SGHTA and FQGTGA. CDR3 sequence: CASSLTVNTEAFF. The CDR3 nucleotides read TGTGCCAGCAGCTTAACGGTGAACACTGAAGCTTTCTTT.

The chain combines TRBV2 with TRBJ1-5; D uncertain. V was pared by 3 bases and J by 1 base, with 13 bases between. This CDR3 contains 16 residues. Germline assignment: CDR1 SNHLY and CDR2 FYNNEI. The DNA of the CDR3 is TGTGCCAGCAGTGACTTCGGGATAACGAGCAATCAGCCCCAGCATTTT. Translated: CASSDFGITSNQPQHF. Based on the CDR3 plus reference TRBV2 and TRBJ1-5, the full variable domain is EPEVTQTPSHQVTQMGQEVILRCVPISNHLYFYWYRQILGQKVEFLVSFYNNEISEKSEIFDDQFSVERPDGSNFTLKIRSTKLEDSAMYFCASSDFGITSNQPQHFGDGTRLSIL.

The chain has TRBV2 and TRBJ2-3, with 9 bases matching TRBD2. CDR1 and CDR2 from the germline V gene are SNHLY and FYNNEI. This CDR3 comprises 16 residues. The trim removed 2 bases at V and 3 bases at J, leaving 6 bases unmatched. This chain's CDR3 is CASSEWASGETDTQYF. The CDR3 region has the DNA TGTGCCAGCAGTGAATGGGCTAGCGGGGAGACAGATACGCAGTATTTT. Full variable domain (remainder filled in from reference TRBV2 and TRBJ2-3): EPEVTQTPSHQVTQMGQEVILRCVPISNHLYFYWYRQILGQKVEFLVSFYNNEISEKSEIFDDQFSVERPDGSNFTLKIRSTKLEDSAMYFCASSEWASGETDTQYFGPGTRLTVL.

The rearrangement uses TRBV4-2 and TRBJ1-4, with D perhaps matching TRBD1 (5 bases). The CDR3 spans 18 residues. The germline V gene has CDR1 LGHNA and CDR2 YNFKEQ. The V end lost 3 bases, the J end lost 2 bases, and 19 bases lay between the germline ends. CDR3 region: CASSHPGTQGTTNEKLFF. CDR3 in DNA: TGTGCCAGCAGCCACCCCGGGACCCAGGGCACCACTAATGAAAAACTGTTTTTT.

The chain joins TRBV3-1 (or the pseudogene TRBV3-2) to TRBJ1-2; maybe TRBD1 (5 bases). This CDR3 has 14 residues. CDR1 and CDR2 (germline): LGHDT, YNNKEL (reference sequence). Trimming removed 4 bases from V and 2 bases from J, with 11 bases in between. In nucleotides, the CDR3 is TGTGCCAGCAGCCCCCGGGGGAGGAACTATGGCTACACCTTC. Encoded protein: CASSPRGRNYGYTF.

This chain joins TRBV29-1 and TRBJ2-7, with D possibly being TRBD2 (6 bases). Germline assignment: CDR1 SQVTM and CDR2 ANQGSEA. Trimming took 4 bases from V and 3 from J, leaving 16 bases between them. CDR3 length: 14 residues. The CDR3 DNA reads as TGCAGCGTTGTCAGGGACCCCGGGGGCTACGAGCAGTACTTC. This sequence encodes CSVVRDPGGYEQYF.

The rearrangement uses TRBV18 and TRBJ2-7; D might be TRBD2 (5 bases). CDR1 and CDR2 from the germline V gene are KGHSH and LQKENI. Trimming took 3 bases from V and 5 from J, leaving 11 bases between them. The CDR3 consists of 13 residues. The CDR3 loop reads CASSPAGPHEQYF. The CDR3 region has the DNA TGTGCCAGCTCACCCGCGGGCCCCCACGAGCAGTACTTC.

This clone has just one count. V gene TRBV29-1 combines with J gene TRBJ1-2; D gene unclear. The CDR3 runs to 11 residues. The ends were cut back, 7 bases at V and 6 bases at J, with 12 bases in the middle. Germline CDR1 is SQVTM and CDR2 is ANQGSEA. The CDR3 loop reads CSGLSTHGYTF. CDR3 nucleotide sequence: TGCAGCGGACTCTCGACTCATGGCTACACCTTC.

This chain joins TRBV9 and TRBJ2-2, with D perhaps TRBD1 (6 bases). The CDR3 is made up of 15 amino acids. Germline CDR1 is SGDLS and CDR2 is YYNGEE. V lost 2 bases and J 1 base, leaving 9 bases between the germline ends. DNA for the CDR3: TGTGCCAGCAGCGTTTGGGACAAGAACACCGGGGAGCTGTTTTTT. Its translation: CASSVWDKNTGELFF.

The rearrangement links TRBV30 to TRBJ1-1; D gene ambiguous. The CDR3 is 13 amino acids. Germline lookup yields CDR1 GTSNPN and CDR2 SVGIG (reference sequence). With 0 bases removed from V and 3 bases from J, the gap between germline ends came to 8 bases. CDR3 amino acids: CAWSVARYTEAFF. CDR3 bases: TGTGCCTGGAGTGTAGCGAGGTACACTGAAGCTTTCTTT.

The V gene is TRBV5-1, the J gene TRBJ1-1; D is undetermined. The germline gives CDR1 SGHRS, CDR2 YFSETQ. This CDR3 contains 13 residues. V dropped 0 bases and J dropped 10 bases, with 13 bases sitting between them. CDR3 sequence reads: CASSLGPGLGAFF. In nucleotides, the CDR3 is TGCGCCAGCAGCTTGGGTCCGGGGTTAGGAGCTTTCTTT.

The V call is TRBV18, the J call TRBJ2-3; D gene uncertain. This CDR3 spans 16 amino acids. The V end was cut by 5 bases, the J end by 6 bases, with 21 bases between. Germline V gene lookup returns CDR1 KGHSH and CDR2 LQKENI. CDR3 bases: TGTGCCAGCTCAACCAATTTAAACCCGTCCCGGGATACGCAGTATTTT. Protein product: CASSTNLNPSRDTQYF.

V gene TRBV19 combines with J gene TRBJ1-5, with 7 nucleotides matching TRBD1. Germline assignment: CDR1 LNHDA and CDR2 SQIVND (reference sequence). The CDR3 runs to 14 residues. V trimming: 3 bases; J trimming: 6 bases; junction bases outside the gene matches: 5. The CDR3 reads CASSITGVSQPQHF. The CDR3, as DNA: TGTGCCAGTAGTATCACAGGGGTAAGTCAGCCCCAGCATTTT.

CDR3 amino acids: CASSRDSYTIYF. The CDR3 DNA reads TGTGCCAGCAGCCGAGACAGCTACACCATATATTTT. The V call is TRBV5-6, the J call TRBJ1-3, with TRBD1 as a possible D gene (5 bases). V lost 4 bases and J 8 bases, leaving 10 bases between the germline ends. CDR1 is SGHDT and CDR2 is YYEEEE in the germline V gene. The CDR3 contains 12 residues.

This clone was picked up one time. The rearrangement uses TRBV19 and TRBJ1-5, with 7 bases aligning to TRBD1. The CDR3 length is 15 residues. Germline V lookup: CDR1 LNHDA, CDR2 SQIVND (reference sequence). Trimming at V came to 3 bases and at J to 3 bases, leaving 5 bases not matched to a gene. The CDR3 nucleotides read TGTGCCAGTAGTATCGGGACAGCCTACAATCAGCCCCAGCATTTT. Translated, it gives CASSIGTAYNQPQHF.

This clone was seen a few times. The chain joins TRBV2 to TRBJ1-6; D unresolved. V lost 2 bases to trimming and J lost 2 bases, with 7 bases between them. Germline CDR1 and CDR2: SNHLY and FYNNEI. The CDR3 is made up of 15 amino acids. The CDR3 is CASSERVPYNSPLHF. The CDR3 DNA is TGTGCCAGCAGTGAAAGGGTCCCCTATAATTCACCCCTCCACTTT.

The CDR3 protein is CASSAHLGANEKLFF. The CDR3 DNA follows: TGTGCCAGCAGCGCCCACCTAGGTGCTAATGAAAAACTGTTTTTT. The chain combines TRBV9 with TRBJ1-4, with D uncertain. The length of the CDR3 is 15 residues. The V end was cut by 3 bases, the J end by 3 bases, with 12 bases between. Germline V gene lookup returns CDR1 SGDLS and CDR2 YYNGEE.

The rearrangement joins TRBV6-1 to TRBJ1-5, with D unclear. Between the trimmed V and J ends, which lost 2 bases and 4 bases, there was a span of 12 bases. The CDR3 has 15 amino acids. CDR1 MNHNS and CDR2 SASEGT come from the germline V gene. CDR3 sequence reads: CASSEFGPENQPQHF. CDR3 nucleotides: TGTGCCAGCAGTGAATTCGGGCCTGAGAATCAGCCCCAGCATTTT.

J is TRBJ2-3 and V is TRBV6-1, with 7 positions matching TRBD2. The CDR3 extends over 15 amino acids. J lost 2 bases, V lost 6 bases, and 8 bases had no gene match. Germline CDR1 reads MNHNS; CDR2 reads SASEGT. In DNA, the CDR3 is TGTGCCAGCAGCGAAACGGGGGGTTACACAGATACGCAGTATTTT. Amino acid sequence: CASSETGGYTDTQYF.

This chain uses TRBV2 with TRBJ1-5; D is unclear. Germline V lookup: CDR1 SNHLY, CDR2 FYNNEI. V was pared by 6 bases and J by 3 bases, with 12 bases between. This CDR3 contains 14 residues. CDR3 DNA sequence: TGTGCCAGCAGCCCCACAACCGCCAATCAGCCCCAGCATTTT. It translates to CASSPTTANQPQHF.

The chain links TRBV2 to TRBJ1-5, with TRBD1 matching over 9 bases. CDR1 is SNHLY, CDR2 FYNNEI, per germline. Trimming removed 2 bases from V and 7 bases from J; junction bases left unmatched: 6. This CDR3 has 15 residues. The DNA of the CDR3 is TGTGCCAGCAGTGAATGGGGACAGGGAGGGCAGCCCCAGCATTTT. Translated, it gives CASSEWGQGGQPQHF.

The gene calls are TRBV6-6 and TRBJ1-2; 9 bases agree with TRBD1. V lost 2 bases, J lost 6 bases, and 10 bases stayed unmatched. Per the germline V gene, CDR1 is MNHNY and CDR2 is SVGAGI (reference sequence). This CDR3 spans 16 amino acids. Here the CDR3 reads CASSYTLDRGWNGYTF. Here the CDR3 DNA reads TGTGCCAGCAGTTACACGCTAGACAGGGGGTGGAATGGCTACACCTTC.

The CDR3 region is CASSQGSDHSGNTIYF. Here the CDR3 DNA reads TGCGCCAGCAGCCAAGGGTCAGACCACTCTGGAAACACCATATATTTT. The V call is TRBV4-3, the J call TRBJ1-3; D call uncertain. Trimming removed 1 base at V and 0 bases at J, with 10 bases between. CDR1 and CDR2 (germline): LGHNA, YSLEER. The CDR3 covers 16 residues.

This chain joins TRBV24-1 and TRBJ1-1, with a weak D call TRBD1 (6 bases). Germline V CDR1 and CDR2: KGHDR, SFDVKD. The CDR3 spans 15 residues. V dropped 5 bases and J dropped 5 bases, with 17 bases sitting between them. This CDR3 reads CATSATQGRGTEAFF. The CDR3 DNA is TGTGCCACCAGTGCCACACAGGGAAGGGGAACTGAAGCTTTCTTT.

Comments on this clone: This same CDR3 is encoded by further DNA sequences in the sample. The chain is built from TRBV5-1 and TRBJ1-1; D remains ambiguous. This CDR3 region has 12 residues. CDR1 is SGHRS and CDR2 is YFSETQ in the germline V gene. V was clipped by 2 bases and J by 3 bases, with 5 bases between them. The CDR3 sequence is CASSFGDTEAFF. CDR3 DNA sequence: TGCGCCAGCAGCTTTGGCGACACTGAAGCTTTCTTT.